This T cell receptor (beta chain) was identified during a study of CD8 T cells in ankylosing spondylitis. Study-wide results and caveats: In reactive arthritis synovial fluid and blood, some motif variants had been reported before. Disease-linked clones proved CD8+ and comparatively uncommon in peripheral blood. According to the report, clones linked to the disease were significantly enriched in matched synovial fluid samples taken from ankylosing spondylitis patients. A TCR beta motif of several highly homologous variants seemed to mark ankylosing spondylitis blood.

With respect to this clonotype: Antigen unknown.

V was cut by 7 bases and J by 3 bases, with 9 bases left in between. The CDR3 contains 12 residues. Germline CDR1 reads SNHLY; CDR2 reads FYNNEI. TCRdb analysed the 5' RACE reads with MiXCR anew, one entry per CDR3 protein. The sample consists of approximately 440,000 distinct CDR3 sequences, 15% to 20% of them appearing once. This clonotype was sampled from a male donor with ankylosing spondylitis. The rearrangement links TRBV2 to TRBJ2-5, with D tentatively TRBD2 (5 bases). Sequenced input: blood, either unsorted or a sorted T cell fraction (not recorded which). CDR3 in DNA: TGTGCCAGCAACAGAGGGAAAGAGACCCAGTACTTC. This codes for CASNRGKETQYF.